This T cell receptor beta chain originates from a study of Ad26.COV2.S vaccination and SARS-CoV-2 variants (dated by TCRdb to the early 2020s). Study-wide context: Vaccine-arm donors came from COV1001, a multicentre, randomized, double-blind, placebo-controlled phase I-IIa trial of Ad26.COV2.S in healthy adults. Ad26.COV2.S was administered intramuscularly at 5 x 10^10 or 1 x 10^11 viral particles, either as a single shot or as two shots given 56 days apart. Throughout the experiments and outcome assessment, investigators stayed blinded to trial group allocation. Trial participants were randomized into five groups of five: low-dose or high-dose Ad26.COV2.S given once or twice, or placebo on both occasions. TCRbeta repertoire sequencing was used to assess the specificity and breadth of SARS-CoV-2-reactive T cell receptors after Ad26.COV2.S vaccination. A total of roughly 32 samples were included in the TCR-sequenced set, comprising roughly 19 Ad26.COV2.S vaccine recipients, 5 placebo recipients and 8 SARS-CoV-2 convalescent individuals. Here is what the overall study found, with its caveats: Compared with placebo recipients, Ad26.COV2.S recipients showed higher spike-specific TCR breadth (P = 0.0014). Vaccine and placebo recipients had comparable non-spike TCR breadth, which fits with the vaccine containing only spike. According to the authors, total T cell responses may have been underestimated by the TCR breadth and depth analyses. Comparing responses between vaccine doses or regimens was not something the study was powered to do. Substantial breadth of spike-specific CD8+ and CD4+ T cell responses was reported after vaccination.

Based on the germline V gene (reference sequence), the CDR1 and CDR2 sequences are SGHNT and YYREEE. The CDR3, from cysteine to phenylalanine, totals 15 residues. Of the read, only the CDR3 DNA is kept; its 45 bases are in frame from base 1. V is pared back by 4 bases and J by 4 bases, with 16 bases lying between the germline termini. The treatment or condition tag for this specimen amounts to: roughly 20 received Ad26.COV2.S at low or high dose, single or two shots; roughly five received placebo; per-sample allocation not given. Repertoires of vaccine and placebo recipients were sequenced from samples collected on day 63 after the first injection. Between 29 July and 7 August 2020, Cohort 1b enrolled some 25 adults aged 18-55 years at one site in Boston, USA. As a vaccine, Ad26.COV2.S was a replication-incompetent adenovirus type 26 vector that expressed a prefusion-stabilized SARS-CoV-2 spike protein derived from the original Wuhan strain.

TCRbeta CDR3 regions were sequenced with the immunoSEQ Assay. After extraction, genomic DNA underwent amplification by bias-controlled multiplex PCR, followed by high-throughput sequencing. Regarding the original processing steps: To quantify the absolute abundance of each unique TCRbeta CDR3 region, sequences were collapsed and filtered. Usable DNA was measured by amplifying reference genes present in all nucleated cells, and TCRbeta template counts were normalized to that usable DNA to estimate T cell fraction. Repertoire TCRs were annotated as SARS-CoV-2-specific by exact matching of V gene, CDR3 amino acid sequence and J gene to a known reactive TCR set. The reference SARS-CoV-2 TCR set was derived from MIRA and filtered for enrichment in COVID-19-positive ImmuneCODE repertoires, a step that removed public or cross-reactive TCRs. Using the MIRA antigens, annotated TCRs were further analysed by specific ORF or by position within an ORF. Breadth was defined as the number of annotated unique rearrangements divided by the total number of unique productive rearrangements, and depth was defined as the summed frequency of the annotated unique rearrangements. TCR breadth was compared between groups using two-sided Wilcoxon rank-sum tests. TCRdb took this table from immuneACCESS and kept in-frame rearrangements with V and J called. Such tables lack part of the clones; where checked against another copy, unresolved V genes explain under half of the gap, and the rest is unexplained. The DNA was the basis for D and trimming; V, J and clone size are from that table. This sample gives about 280,000 clones in total; 70% to 90% of them show up just once. The ten largest make up over 2.5% of the sample.

About this clone: Its antigen has not been determined. Base qualities were left out, and no much larger clone turns up one base away.

The sample was peripheral blood, taken in a trial of Ad26.COV2.S vaccine versus placebo. Recombination linked TRBV5-4 to TRBJ2-3, with a tentative D call of TRBD1 or TRBD2, each matching 6 bases. The receptor was derived from a person aged 18-60 years who received the Ad26.COV2.S COVID-19 vaccine or a placebo. At the DNA level, the sequence is TGTGCCAGCAGCCGGAGGGGGAGTGGGTCAGATACGCAGTATTTT. This yields the protein CASSRRGSGSDTQYF.